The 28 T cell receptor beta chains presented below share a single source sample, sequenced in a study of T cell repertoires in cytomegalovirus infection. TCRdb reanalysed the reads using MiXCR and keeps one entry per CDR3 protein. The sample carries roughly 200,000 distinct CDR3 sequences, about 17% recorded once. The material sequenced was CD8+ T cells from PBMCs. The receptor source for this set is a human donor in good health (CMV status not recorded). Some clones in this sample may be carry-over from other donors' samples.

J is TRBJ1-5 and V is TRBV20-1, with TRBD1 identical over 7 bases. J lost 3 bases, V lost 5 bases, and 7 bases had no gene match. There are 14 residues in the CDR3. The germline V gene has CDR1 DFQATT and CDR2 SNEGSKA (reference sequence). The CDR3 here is CSAHPQGNNQPQHF. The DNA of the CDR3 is TGCAGTGCTCACCCACAGGGGAACAATCAGCCCCAGCATTTT.

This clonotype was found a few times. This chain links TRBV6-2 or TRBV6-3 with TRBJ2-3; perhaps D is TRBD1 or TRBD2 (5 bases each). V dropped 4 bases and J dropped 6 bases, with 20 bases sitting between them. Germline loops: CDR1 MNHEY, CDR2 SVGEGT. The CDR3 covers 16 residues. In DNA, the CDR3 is TGTGCCAGCAGTTTTCCCCGGGACCCAACTTCGGATACGCAGTATTTT. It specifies CASSFPRDPTSDTQYF.

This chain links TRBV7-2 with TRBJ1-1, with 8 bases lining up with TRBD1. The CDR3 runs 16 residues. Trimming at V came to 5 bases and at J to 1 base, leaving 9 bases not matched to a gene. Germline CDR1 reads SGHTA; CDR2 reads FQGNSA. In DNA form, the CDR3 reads TGTGCCAGCAGCCTTCGGACAGGGTACAAGAACACTGAAGCTTTCTTT. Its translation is CASSLRTGYKNTEAFF.

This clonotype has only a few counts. The CDR3 protein is CASSETTGSYEQYF. The CDR3 bases are TGTGCCAGCAGTGAAACTACAGGGAGCTACGAGCAGTACTTC. This rearrangement joins TRBV2 to TRBJ2-7; a possible D gene is TRBD1 (6 bases). Germline lookup yields CDR1 SNHLY and CDR2 FYNNEI. CDR3 length equals 14 residues. The V and J ends lost 2 bases and 3 bases respectively, with 11 bases between them.

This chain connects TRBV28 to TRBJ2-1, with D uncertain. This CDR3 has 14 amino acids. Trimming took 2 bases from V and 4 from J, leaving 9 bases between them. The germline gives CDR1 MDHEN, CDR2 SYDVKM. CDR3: CASSLGVDYNEQFF. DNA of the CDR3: TGTGCCAGCAGTTTAGGGGTGGATTACAATGAGCAGTTCTTC. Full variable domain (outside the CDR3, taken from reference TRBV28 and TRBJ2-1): DVKVTQSSRYLVKRTGEKVFLECVQDMDHENMFWYRQDPGLGLRLIYFSYDVKMKEKGDIPEGYSVSREKKERFSLILESASTNQTSMYLCASSLGVDYNEQFFGPGTRLTVL.

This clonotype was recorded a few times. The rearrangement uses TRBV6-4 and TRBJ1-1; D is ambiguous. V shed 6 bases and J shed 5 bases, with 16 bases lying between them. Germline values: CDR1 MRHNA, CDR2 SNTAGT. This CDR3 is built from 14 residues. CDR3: CASREVSEETEAFF. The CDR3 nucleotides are TGTGCCAGCAGGGAAGTGAGTGAAGAAACTGAAGCTTTCTTT.

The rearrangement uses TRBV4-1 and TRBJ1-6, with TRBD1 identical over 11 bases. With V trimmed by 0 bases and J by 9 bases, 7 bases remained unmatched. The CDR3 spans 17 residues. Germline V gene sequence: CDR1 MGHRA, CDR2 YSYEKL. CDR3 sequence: CASSQDGAGQGVSPLHF. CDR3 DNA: TGCGCCAGCAGCCAAGATGGCGCGGGACAGGGGGTTTCACCCCTCCACTTT.

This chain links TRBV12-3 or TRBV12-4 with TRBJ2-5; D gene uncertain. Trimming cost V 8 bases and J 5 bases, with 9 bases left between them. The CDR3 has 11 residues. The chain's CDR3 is CASGWAETQYF. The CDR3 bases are TGTGCCAGCGGTTGGGCGGAGACCCAGTACTTC.

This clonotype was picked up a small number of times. CDR3 protein: CASSLVWNPYEQYF. The CDR3 region has the DNA TGTGCCAGCAGTTTAGTGTGGAACCCCTACGAGCAGTACTTC. The V call is TRBV12-3 or TRBV12-4, the J call TRBJ2-7; D unclear. This CDR3 has 14 residues. Deletions cut 1 base from V and 2 bases from J, with 9 bases between.

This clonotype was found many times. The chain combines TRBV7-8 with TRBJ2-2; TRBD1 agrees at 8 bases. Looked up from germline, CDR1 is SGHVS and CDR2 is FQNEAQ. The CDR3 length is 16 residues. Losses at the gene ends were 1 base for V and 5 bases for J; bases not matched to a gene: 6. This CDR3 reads CASSLESRTGTGELFF. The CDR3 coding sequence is TGTGCCAGCAGCTTAGAGTCCCGGACAGGGACCGGGGAGCTGTTTTTT.

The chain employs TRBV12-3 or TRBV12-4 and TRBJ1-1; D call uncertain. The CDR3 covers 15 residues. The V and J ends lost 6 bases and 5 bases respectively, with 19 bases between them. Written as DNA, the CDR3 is TGTGCCAGCAGCCTATCGACGTGGGGAAAGACTGAAGCTTTCTTT. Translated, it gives CASSLSTWGKTEAFF.

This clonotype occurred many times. This CDR3 is CASSLERVAKNIQYF. CDR3 nucleotides: TGTGCCAGCAGCTTAGAGAGAGTAGCCAAAAACATTCAGTACTTC. The chain carries TRBV7-2 and TRBJ2-4; no clear D gene. Trimming left V 1 base short and J 0 bases short, with 7 bases between. The CDR3 is 15 amino acids. Per the germline V gene, CDR1 is SGHTA and CDR2 is FQGNSA.

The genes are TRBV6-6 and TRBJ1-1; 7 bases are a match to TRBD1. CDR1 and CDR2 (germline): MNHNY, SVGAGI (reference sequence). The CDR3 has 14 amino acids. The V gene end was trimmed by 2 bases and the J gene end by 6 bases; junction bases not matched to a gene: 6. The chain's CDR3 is CASSYGQGGAEAFF. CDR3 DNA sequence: TGTGCCAGCAGTTACGGGCAGGGGGGAGCTGAAGCTTTCTTT.

CDR3 loop: CASSIVLDRAMGVVNQPQHF. CDR3 DNA sequence: TGTGCCAGTAGTATAGTCCTGGACAGGGCCATGGGGGTAGTCAATCAGCCCCAGCATTTT. The chain has TRBV19 and TRBJ1-5; 8 positions agree with TRBD1. The CDR3 is 20 amino acids. Trimming took 1 base from V and 3 from J; bases not matched to a gene: 17. Per germline, CDR1 LNHDA and CDR2 SQIVND (reference sequence).

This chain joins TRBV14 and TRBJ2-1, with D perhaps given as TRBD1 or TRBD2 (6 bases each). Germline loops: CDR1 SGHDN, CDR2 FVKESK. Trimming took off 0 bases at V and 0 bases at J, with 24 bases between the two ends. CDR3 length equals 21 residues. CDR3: CASSQDRGDIHKRFSYNEQFF. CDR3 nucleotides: TGTGCCAGCAGCCAAGATAGGGGGGACATACACAAAAGATTCTCCTACAATGAGCAGTTCTTC.

The chain's CDR3 is CASNEGTETQYF. The CDR3 bases are TGTGCCAGCAATGAGGGGACGGAGACCCAGTACTTC. This rearrangement joins TRBV7-9 to TRBJ2-5; either TRBD1 or TRBD2 may fit D (5 bases each). This CDR3 comprises 12 residues. Trimming removed 7 bases at V and 5 bases at J, with 11 bases between. Germline V gene data show CDR1 as SEHNR and CDR2 as FQNEAQ (reference sequence).

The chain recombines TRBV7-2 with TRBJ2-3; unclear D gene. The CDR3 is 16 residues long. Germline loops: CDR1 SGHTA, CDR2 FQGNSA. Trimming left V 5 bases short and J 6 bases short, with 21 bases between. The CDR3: CASSPSSRAELDTQYF. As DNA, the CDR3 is TGTGCCAGCAGCCCCTCGTCTAGGGCTGAGCTGGATACGCAGTATTTT.

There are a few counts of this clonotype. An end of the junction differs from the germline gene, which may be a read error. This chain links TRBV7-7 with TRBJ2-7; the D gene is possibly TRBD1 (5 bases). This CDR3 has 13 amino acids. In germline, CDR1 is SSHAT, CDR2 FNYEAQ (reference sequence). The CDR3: CASSLATDYEQYF. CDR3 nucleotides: TGTGCTAGCAGCTTGGCGACAGACTACGAGCAGTACTTC.

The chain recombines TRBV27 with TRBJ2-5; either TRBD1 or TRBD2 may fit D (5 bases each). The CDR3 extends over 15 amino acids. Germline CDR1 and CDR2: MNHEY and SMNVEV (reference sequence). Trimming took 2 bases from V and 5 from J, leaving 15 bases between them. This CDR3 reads CASSLKGDLWETQYF. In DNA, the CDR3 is TGTGCCAGCAGTTTAAAAGGGGACCTATGGGAGACCCAGTACTTC.

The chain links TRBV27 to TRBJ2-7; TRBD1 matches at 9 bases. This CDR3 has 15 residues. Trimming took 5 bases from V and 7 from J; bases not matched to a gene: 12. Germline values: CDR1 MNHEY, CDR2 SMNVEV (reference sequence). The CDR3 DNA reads TGTGCCAGCAGTGTCCGGGACAGGGATTCGCGAGAGCAGTACTTC. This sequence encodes CASSVRDRDSREQYF.

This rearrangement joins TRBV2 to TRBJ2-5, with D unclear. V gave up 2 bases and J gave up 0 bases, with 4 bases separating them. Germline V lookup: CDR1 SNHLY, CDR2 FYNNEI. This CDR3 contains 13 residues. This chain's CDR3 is CASSETNQETQYF. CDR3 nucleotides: TGTGCCAGCAGTGAAACAAACCAAGAGACCCAGTACTTC.

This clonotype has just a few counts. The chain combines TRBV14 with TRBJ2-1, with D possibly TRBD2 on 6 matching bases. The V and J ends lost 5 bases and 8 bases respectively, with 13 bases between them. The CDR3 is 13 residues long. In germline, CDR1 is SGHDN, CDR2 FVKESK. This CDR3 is CASSSWGEDEQFF. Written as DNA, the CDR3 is TGTGCCAGCAGCTCGTGGGGGGAGGATGAGCAGTTCTTC.

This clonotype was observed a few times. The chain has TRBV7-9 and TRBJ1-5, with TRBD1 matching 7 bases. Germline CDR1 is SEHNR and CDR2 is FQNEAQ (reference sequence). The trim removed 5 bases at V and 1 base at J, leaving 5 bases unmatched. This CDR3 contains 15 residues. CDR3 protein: CASSTDRESNQPQHF. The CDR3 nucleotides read TGTGCCAGCAGCACAGACAGGGAAAGCAATCAGCCCCAGCATTTT.

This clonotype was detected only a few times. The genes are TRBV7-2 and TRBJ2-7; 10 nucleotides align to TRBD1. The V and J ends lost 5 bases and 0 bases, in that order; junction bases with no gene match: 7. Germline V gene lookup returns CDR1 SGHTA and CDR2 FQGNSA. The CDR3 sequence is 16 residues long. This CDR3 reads CASSHPGQGSSYEQYF. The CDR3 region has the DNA TGTGCCAGCAGCCATCCGGGACAGGGGTCCTCCTACGAGCAGTACTTC.

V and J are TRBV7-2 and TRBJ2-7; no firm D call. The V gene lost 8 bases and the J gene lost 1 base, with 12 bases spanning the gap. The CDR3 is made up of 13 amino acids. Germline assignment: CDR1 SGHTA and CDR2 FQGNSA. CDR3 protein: CASAVGGSYEQYF. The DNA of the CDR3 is TGTGCCAGCGCCGTCGGCGGTTCCTACGAGCAGTACTTC.

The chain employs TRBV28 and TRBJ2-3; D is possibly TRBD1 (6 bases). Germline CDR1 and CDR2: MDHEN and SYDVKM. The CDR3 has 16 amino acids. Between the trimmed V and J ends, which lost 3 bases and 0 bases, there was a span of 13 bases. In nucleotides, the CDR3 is TGTGCCAGCAGTTTCTTACAGGGCCCCAGCACAGATACGCAGTATTTT. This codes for CASSFLQGPSTDTQYF.

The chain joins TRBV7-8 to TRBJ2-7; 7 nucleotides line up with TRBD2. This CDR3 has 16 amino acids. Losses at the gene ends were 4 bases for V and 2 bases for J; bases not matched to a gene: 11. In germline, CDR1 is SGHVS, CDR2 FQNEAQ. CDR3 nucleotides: TGTGCCAGCAGCTCGGCCGCCCCGGGGGGACCCTACGAGCAGTACTTC. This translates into CASSSAAPGGPYEQYF.

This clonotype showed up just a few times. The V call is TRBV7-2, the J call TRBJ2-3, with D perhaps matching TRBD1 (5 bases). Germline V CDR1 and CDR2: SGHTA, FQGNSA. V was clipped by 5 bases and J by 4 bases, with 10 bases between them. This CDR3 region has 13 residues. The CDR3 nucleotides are TGTGCCAGCAGCATCGGACACCCAGATACGCAGTATTTT. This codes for CASSIGHPDTQYF.